The rows below give T cell receptor beta chains drawn from one sample of a study of regulatory T cells in long-lasting Graves disease. From the multiplex PCR reads, TCRdb called clonotypes with MiXCR, one entry per CDR3 protein. The sample lists a few hundred thousand distinct CDR3 sequences; less than 30% were seen once. The source was peripheral blood mononuclear cells (PBMCs), collected when the disease was refractory, from a patient treated with antithyroid drugs. Receptor source: a middle-aged woman with Graves disease. The CDR3 runs from the conserved cysteine through the conserved F or W. Fields, in order: J gene, D gene, V gene, clone size, CDR3 DNA, CDR3 protein. A D gene is named only where the DNA matches it firmly. Part of the rows lack a size; the others show once, few, many or a class for expanded clones.

j_call: TRBJ2-7
d_call: -
v_call: TRBV7-3
clone_size: -
cdr3_nt: TGTGCCAGCAGCCTTATGGCGGGGTCGCCCTACGAGCAGTACTTC
cdr3_aa: CASSLMAGSPYEQYF

j_call: TRBJ2-7
d_call: -
v_call: TRBV4-1
clone_size: few
cdr3_nt: TGCGCCAGCAGCCAAGTGTGGACCCCCCCCTACGAGCAGTACTTC
cdr3_aa: CASSQVWTPPYEQYF

j_call: TRBJ1-1
d_call: -
v_call: TRBV28
clone_size: many
cdr3_nt: TGTGCCAGCGATACAGCCAACACTGAAGCTTTCTTT
cdr3_aa: CASDTANTEAFF

j_call: TRBJ1-1
d_call: -
v_call: TRBV19
clone_size: many
cdr3_nt: TGTGCCACCAGCGTGGGTACGAACACTGAAGCTTTCTTT
cdr3_aa: CATSVGTNTEAFF

j_call: TRBJ1-2
d_call: -
v_call: TRBV28
clone_size: many
cdr3_nt: TGTGCCAGCAAGACGGCGAACTATGGCTACACCTTC
cdr3_aa: CASKTANYGYTF

j_call: TRBJ2-7
d_call: -
v_call: TRBV12-3/TRBV12-4
clone_size: -
cdr3_nt: TGTGCCAGCAGTCCCGGTGAGGGCGTCTACGAGCAGTACTTC
cdr3_aa: CASSPGEGVYEQYF

j_call: TRBJ2-7
d_call: TRBD2
v_call: TRBV29-1
clone_size: -
cdr3_nt: TGCAGCGATATGTTGATGGACGGCGGGAGGATTGTGCGCGAGCAGTACTTC
cdr3_aa: CSDMLMDGGRIVREQYF

j_call: TRBJ2-7
d_call: TRBD1
v_call: TRBV19
clone_size: -
cdr3_nt: TGTGCCAGTAGTTCCCCCGGACAGGGGATCTACGAGCAGTACTTC
cdr3_aa: CASSSPGQGIYEQYF

j_call: TRBJ1-2
d_call: TRBD1
v_call: TRBV11-2
clone_size: -
cdr3_nt: TGTGCCAGCAGCTCAGGGACAGGAGTATATGGCTACACCTTC
cdr3_aa: CASSSGTGVYGYTF

j_call: TRBJ2-7
d_call: -
v_call: TRBV7-3
clone_size: few
cdr3_nt: TGTGCCAGCAGCTTAACGTTCCAGGGCGGCTACGAGCAGTACTTC
cdr3_aa: CASSLTFQGGYEQYF

j_call: TRBJ2-7
d_call: -
v_call: TRBV5-1
clone_size: -
cdr3_nt: TGCGCCAGCAGCTTTCCTCCGTCCGCCGAGCAGTACTTC
cdr3_aa: CASSFPPSAEQYF

j_call: TRBJ2-1
d_call: TRBD2
v_call: TRBV6-1
clone_size: -
cdr3_nt: TGTGCCAGCCAGACTAGCGGGAGGGCTCATGAGCAGTTCTTC
cdr3_aa: CASQTSGRAHEQFF

j_call: TRBJ2-2
d_call: TRBD2
v_call: TRBV28
clone_size: -
cdr3_nt: TGTGCCAGCACCTCAGGGTTGGCGGGAGTAGTCGGGGAGCTGTTTTTT
cdr3_aa: CASTSGLAGVVGELFF

j_call: TRBJ1-1
d_call: -
v_call: TRBV28
clone_size: -
cdr3_nt: TGTGCCAGCAGTTTCCCGTGGGATACGAACACTGAAGCTTTCTTT
cdr3_aa: CASSFPWDTNTEAFF

j_call: TRBJ2-3
d_call: TRBD2
v_call: TRBV7-9
clone_size: -
cdr3_nt: TGTGCCAGCAGCCCAAGAGCGGGATTGCAGTATTTT
cdr3_aa: CASSPRAGLQYF

j_call: TRBJ2-7
d_call: TRBD1
v_call: TRBV12-3/TRBV12-4
clone_size: many
cdr3_nt: TGTGCCAGCAGTTTTAGACAGGGGGTCTACGAGCAGTACTTC
cdr3_aa: CASSFRQGVYEQYF

j_call: TRBJ2-7
d_call: TRBD1
v_call: TRBV5-1
clone_size: many
cdr3_nt: TGCGCCAGCAGCTTTGGGACAGGCGTCTCCTACGAGCAGTACTTC
cdr3_aa: CASSFGTGVSYEQYF

j_call: TRBJ1-6
d_call: -
v_call: TRBV11-2
clone_size: many
cdr3_nt: TGTGCCAGCAGCCTAGACAGACTACTTAATTCACCCCTCCACTTT
cdr3_aa: CASSLDRLLNSPLHF

j_call: TRBJ2-7
d_call: -
v_call: TRBV29-1
clone_size: many
cdr3_nt: TGCAGCGTTAATAAAGGGCTAGCTTCCGAGCAGTACTTC
cdr3_aa: CSVNKGLASEQYF

j_call: TRBJ2-7
d_call: TRBD1
v_call: TRBV14
clone_size: -
cdr3_nt: TGTGCCAGCAGCCTGGGACAGACTCTGGTGTACGAGCAGTACTTC
cdr3_aa: CASSLGQTLVYEQYF

j_call: TRBJ2-1
d_call: -
v_call: TRBV7-9
clone_size: -
cdr3_nt: TGTGCCAGCAGCATGGGACCTCTGCCTGAGCAGTTCTTC
cdr3_aa: CASSMGPLPEQFF

j_call: TRBJ1-6
d_call: TRBD1
v_call: TRBV6-1
clone_size: few
cdr3_nt: TGTGCCAGCAGTACACAGGGGAGTAATTCACCCCTCCACTTT
cdr3_aa: CASSTQGSNSPLHF

j_call: TRBJ2-2
d_call: -
v_call: TRBV11-2
clone_size: many
cdr3_nt: TGTGCCAGCAGCTCAACCGGCACCGGGGAGCTGTTTTTT
cdr3_aa: CASSSTGTGELFF

j_call: TRBJ2-1
d_call: TRBD2
v_call: TRBV6-2/TRBV6-3
clone_size: -
cdr3_nt: TGTGCCAGCAGTCCCGGGACTAGCGGGAGGTATGAGCAGTTCTTC
cdr3_aa: CASSPGTSGRYEQFF

j_call: TRBJ1-5
d_call: TRBD1
v_call: TRBV19
clone_size: -
cdr3_nt: TGTGCCAGTAGTATTTTTTGGGGGGACAGGTACAATCAGCCCCAGCATTTT
cdr3_aa: CASSIFWGDRYNQPQHF

j_call: TRBJ2-6
d_call: -
v_call: TRBV5-6
clone_size: few
cdr3_nt: TGTGCCAGCACTACCCCATCTGGGGCCAACGTCCTGACTTTC
cdr3_aa: CASTTPSGANVLTF

j_call: TRBJ2-7
d_call: TRBD2
v_call: TRBV12-3/TRBV12-4
clone_size: -
cdr3_nt: TGTGCCAGCAGTTCTCGACTAGCGCGGCACGGGCAGTACTTC
cdr3_aa: CASSSRLARHGQYF

j_call: TRBJ1-4
d_call: TRBD1
v_call: TRBV28
clone_size: many
cdr3_nt: TGTGCCAGCAGAGAACAGGGGAGAGGTGAAAAACTGTTTTTT
cdr3_aa: CASREQGRGEKLFF

j_call: TRBJ2-2
d_call: -
v_call: TRBV29-1
clone_size: -
cdr3_nt: TGCAGCGTGCTACTTAGCACCGGGGAGCTGTTTTTT
cdr3_aa: CSVLLSTGELFF